This T cell receptor (beta chain) was identified during a study of cytomegalovirus exposure and HLA in healthy donors (dated by TCRdb to 2015 to 2018). Some background on the complete study: According to a later analysis, the 120 or so validation repertoires were produced on the same platform as the 666 repertoires of the first cohort. The study aimed to test whether cataloging public T cell receptors could reveal signatures of past pathogen exposure. Besides the first cohort of under 700 subjects, a separate validation cohort made up of 120 different subjects was used. High-throughput TCR immunosequencing, statistical association of individual TCRs with disease status, and machine learning were combined to predict cytomegalovirus infection status. On the study overall, not on this receptor specifically: The study listed 164 TCR beta chains as associated with cytomegalovirus. It was suggested by the authors that the approach could potentially be generalized to other disease states and immunological phenotypes. In a later analysis, TCRs clustered in the first cohort were found to also tend to co-occur in the roughly 120 validation repertoires, with approximately 94% of cluster scores above 0. A later analysis had no HLA typing for the validation cohort, so co-occurrence there was scored across all 110 or so repertoires. The classifier was reported to diagnose cytomegalovirus status with high specificity and sensitivity in both the original and validation cohorts. A few of the identified cytomegalovirus-associated TCR beta chains were confirmed in vitro to be specific for cytomegalovirus antigens. While some public TCRs were present in many individuals, most TCR sequences turned up only very rarely across donors.

Trimming takes 4 bases from V and 7 bases from J, and the germline ends sit 11 bases apart. Looking up the germline V gene yields CDR1 MRHNA and CDR2 SNTAGT. The CDR3 runs 12 amino acids, cysteine and phenylalanine included. The only DNA kept is the CDR3, 36 bases in frame from the first base. The donors were included in the validation cohort of 120 subjects, a group kept apart from the 666-subject first cohort. The library came from the immunoSEQ multiplex PCR assay. The study's own analysis went as follows. A statistical classification framework was developed to diagnose cytomegalovirus status using the catalog of TCR beta chain sequences. Entries here come from immuneACCESS through TCRdb and include only in-frame sequences with V and J called. Some clones fail to appear in such tables; in the studies checked, an unresolved V gene covers under half of the shortfall, and the cause of the remainder is unknown. V, J and clone size are those of that table, while D and trimming were read from the DNA. The sample profile shows about 130,000 clones; approximately 82% of them were found once. The biggest ten clones account for roughly 30% of the sample.

With regard to this clone: Its antigen is still unknown. There are no base qualities to consult, and no much larger clone falls within one base.

The sequence came from a man aged 25 to 45 in good health and CMV-seropositive. The sequenced material came from PBMCs. The rearrangement joined TRBV6-4 to TRBJ2-7; the D gene identity is not certain. The CDR3 is CASSASSREQYF. The nucleotides are TGTGCCAGCAGTGCGAGTTCGAGGGAGCAGTACTTC.